This T cell receptor (beta chain) was recovered during a study of cytomegalovirus exposure and HLA in healthy donors. Study background: The same platform was used for the 130 or so validation repertoires as for the roughly 700 first-cohort repertoires, as reported in a later analysis. Notes on the study in general: Cytomegalovirus association was listed for about 150 TCR beta chains. Most TCR sequences were seen very rarely across donors, but some public TCRs occurred in many.

This CDR3 has 13 residues. Trimming cost V 2 bases and J 4 bases, with 8 bases left between them. CDR1 and CDR2 from the germline V gene are MNHEY and SMNVEV (reference sequence). The method was immunoSEQ multiplex PCR; TCRdb's version includes in-frame clones alone and lacks a portion of them. This table holds over 200,000 clones, around 88% found once. Turning to this clone: Antigen specificity is unknown.

A roughly 120-subject validation cohort, separate from the approximately 610-subject first cohort, supplied the donors. Sequenced sample: PBMCs. The clonotype comes from a woman younger than 30 in good health and CMV-seronegative. The V call is TRBV27, the J call TRBJ1-2, with D uncertain. CDR3 nucleotide sequence: TGTGCCAGCAGTTTAGAGGGCCGCTATGGCTACACCTTC. Amino acid sequence: CASSLEGRYGYTF.